The sequence of this T cell receptor (beta chain) was determined in a study of cytomegalovirus exposure and HLA in healthy donors. Study results and caveats: Cytomegalovirus-associated TCR beta chains were listed, numbering roughly 150.

Profiling relied on immunoSEQ multiplex PCR, and the TCRdb table lists in-frame clones only, not all of them. The sample gives hundreds of thousands of clones, roughly 87% of which show up once; approximately 3.1% is in the top ten. V lost 2 bases and J 6 bases, leaving 19 bases between the germline ends. This CDR3 has 16 amino acids. The germline V gene has CDR1 SGHDT and CDR2 YYEEEE. Worth noting for this clone: The antigen remains unidentified.

Sequencing used PBMCs. The V gene is TRBV5-6, the J gene TRBJ2-3, with D possibly TRBD2 on 5 matching bases. The TCR originated in a woman in her twenties or thirties in good health and CMV-seronegative. The CDR3 nucleotides read TGTGCCAGCAGCTTCACTGCGGACTGGGTCGGGGATACGCAGTATTTT. It codes for CASSFTADWVGDTQYF.